Below are 7 T cell receptor beta chains sequenced from a single sample in a study of blood T cells in healthy people across ages. A sample-barcoded 5' primer and a J-beta primer mix were used in a second PCR of about 6 to 12 cycles. In TCRdb, the 5' RACE reads were re-called with MiXCR into one record per CDR3 protein. The sample carries about 1,500,000 distinct CDR3 sequences, 28% recorded once. Sequences were obtained from blood. All receptors derive from a woman in her 30s in good health.

CDR3 sequence: CAIGGINYGYTF. CDR3 in DNA: TGTGCCATCGGGGGGATTAACTATGGCTACACCTTC. The chain joins TRBV10-3 to TRBJ1-2; weak D call: TRBD1 (5 bases). V was trimmed by 8 bases and J by 1 base, leaving 8 bases between them. Germline CDR1 ENHRY, CDR2 SYGVKD. There are 12 residues in the CDR3.

This clonotype was observed at least ten times. The rearrangement uses TRBV28 and TRBJ2-5; D not certain. V was shortened by 8 bases and J by 1 base, with 11 bases between the two germline ends. This CDR3 has 13 residues. Germline lookup yields CDR1 MDHEN and CDR2 SYDVKM. The CDR3 is CASEVPGQETQYF. The CDR3 nucleotides read TGTGCCAGCGAGGTCCCGGGCCAAGAGACCCAGTACTTC.

The chain recombines TRBV5-1 with TRBJ1-5, with 7 bases identical to TRBD1. Germline trimming cut 1 base from V and 8 bases from J; bases unmatched to any gene: 3. The CDR3 has 13 amino acids. CDR1 is SGHRS and CDR2 is YFSETQ in the germline V gene. CDR3 sequence reads: CASSLTGEKPQHF. In DNA, the CDR3 is TGCGCCAGCAGCTTGACAGGGGAGAAGCCCCAGCATTTT.

The chain links TRBV5-1 to TRBJ1-2; D is ambiguous. This CDR3 contains 13 residues. The V gene lost 0 bases and the J gene lost 6 bases, with 9 bases spanning the gap. CDR1 is SGHRS, CDR2 YFSETQ, per germline. DNA of the CDR3: TGCGCCAGCAGCTTGGACCCAGTCAATGGCTACACCTTC. It yields the protein CASSLDPVNGYTF.

The chain uses TRBV20-1 and TRBJ1-1; no definite D call. V lost 5 bases, J lost 0 bases, and 13 bases lay in between. This CDR3 is 14 amino acids long. Germline CDR1 DFQATT, CDR2 SNEGSKA (reference sequence). The CDR3 DNA reads TGCAGTGCTCCGACAAACGGCTTGAACACTGAAGCTTTCTTT. Encoded protein: CSAPTNGLNTEAFF.

The chain recombines TRBV4-1 with TRBJ2-7; D not certain. The V gene's germline CDR1 is MGHRA and CDR2 YSYEKL. The length of the CDR3 is 15 residues. V lost 0 bases and J 4 bases, leaving 13 bases between the germline ends. CDR3 nucleotide sequence: TGCGCCAGCAGCCAAGACGTCCAGTCCCCATACGAGCAGTACTTC. It codes for CASSQDVQSPYEQYF.

The chain has TRBV19 and TRBJ2-4; no definite D call. Trimming removed 5 bases at V and 13 bases at J, with 18 bases between. Germline-derived CDR1 and CDR2 are LNHDA and SQIVND (reference sequence). This CDR3 is built from 13 residues. Here the CDR3 reads CASSGSIAYEQYF. The DNA for the CDR3 is TGTGCCAGTAGTGGGTCGATCGCCTATGAGCAGTACTTC. The full variable domain, its missing parts supplied by reference TRBV19 and TRBJ2-4, is DGGITQSPKYLFRKEGQNVTLSCEQNLNHDAMYWYRQDPGQGLRLIYYSQIVNDFQKGDIAEGYSVSREKKESFPLTVTSAQKNPTAFYLCASSGSIAYEQYFGAGTRLSVL.